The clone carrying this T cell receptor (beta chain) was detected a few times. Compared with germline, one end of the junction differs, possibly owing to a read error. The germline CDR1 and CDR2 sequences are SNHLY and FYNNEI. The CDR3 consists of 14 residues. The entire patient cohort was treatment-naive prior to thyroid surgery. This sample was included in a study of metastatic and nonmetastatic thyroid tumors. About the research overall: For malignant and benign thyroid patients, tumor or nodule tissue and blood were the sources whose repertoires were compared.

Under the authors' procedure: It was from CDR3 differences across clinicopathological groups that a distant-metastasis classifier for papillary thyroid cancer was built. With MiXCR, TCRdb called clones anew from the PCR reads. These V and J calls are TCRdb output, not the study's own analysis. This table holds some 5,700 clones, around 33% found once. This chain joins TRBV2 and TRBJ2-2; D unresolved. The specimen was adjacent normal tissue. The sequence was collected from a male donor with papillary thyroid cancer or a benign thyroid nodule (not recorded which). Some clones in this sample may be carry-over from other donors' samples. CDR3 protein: CASSRISNTVELFF. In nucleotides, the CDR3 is TGTGCCAGTAGCAGGATCTCGAACACCGTGGAGCTGTTTTTT.